A single sample gave rise to the 8 T cell receptor beta chains below, sequenced in a study of circulating CD8 cells and anti-PD-1 response in melanoma. The QIAseq Immune Repertoire TCR panel built the libraries from roughly 16 ng of total RNA. TCRdb used MiXCR to reprocess the reads, holding one entry per CDR3 protein. The table includes around 1,900 distinct CDR3 sequences, 6% to 6.5% detected once. Live CD3+CD8+TCRalphabeta+ cells were sorted into four subsets by PD-1 and/or TIGIT. The sequencing used CD8+ T cells from PBMCs, collected at baseline or after one month of anti-PD-1 therapy (not recorded which). The receptors come from a human donor with melanoma.

This clonotype has just a few counts. V usage is TRBV28 and J usage is TRBJ2-1, with TRBD2 as a possible D gene (6 bases). Trimming left V 5 bases short and J 6 bases short, with 14 bases between. Germline CDR1 is MDHEN and CDR2 is SYDVKM. The CDR3 is made up of 14 amino acids. CDR3 amino acids: CASSTRDSGNEQFF. For the CDR3, the DNA is TGTGCCAGCAGTACCCGGGATAGCGGCAATGAGCAGTTCTTC.

This clonotype rates as medium-sized. V usage is TRBV5-4 and J usage is TRBJ2-1; a weak D match, TRBD1 (7 bases). Looked up from germline, CDR1 is SGHNT and CDR2 is YYREEE (reference sequence). Trimming removed 6 bases from V and 8 bases from J, with 18 bases in between. This CDR3 has 14 amino acids. CDR3 sequence: CASTLRRGRDEQFF. CDR3 coding DNA: TGTGCCAGCACCCTTAGGAGGGGGCGCGATGAGCAGTTCTTC.

Within the sample, this clonotype is medium-sized. The chain links TRBV5-8 to TRBJ2-3; D tentatively reads TRBD1 or TRBD2 (6 bases each). V shed 1 base and J shed 4 bases, with 19 bases lying between them. CDR3 length equals 17 residues. CDR1 and CDR2 from the germline V gene are SGHTS and YDEGEE. The CDR3: CASSLNRDFPTPDTQYF. CDR3 DNA sequence: TGTGCCAGCAGCTTGAACAGGGACTTTCCCACACCAGATACGCAGTATTTT. Supplemented by reference TRBV5-8 and TRBJ2-3, the full variable domain reads EAGVTQSPTHLIKTRGQQATLRCSPISGHTSVYWYQQALGLGLQFLLWYDEGEERNRGNFPPRFSGRQFPNYSSELNVNALELEDSALYLCASSLNRDFPTPDTQYFGPGTRLTVL.

This clonotype was counted between two and nine times. The conserved phenylalanine or tryptophan is not found at the CDR3 terminus, so this likely reflects a read error. The chain joins TRBV19 to TRBJ1-1; D perhaps matches TRBD1 (6 bases). The CDR3 length is 14 residues. Germline values: CDR1 LNHDA, CDR2 SQIVND (reference sequence). V lost 8 bases, J lost 1 base, and 14 bases lay in between. The CDR3 DNA is TGTGCCAGTTCCCCCGGGGGGCCGAACACTGAAGCTTTCCTT. Its translation is CASSPGGPNTEAFL.

By sample fraction, this clonotype is large. This chain connects TRBV4-1 to TRBJ2-7; 11 bases are shared with TRBD2. Germline-derived CDR1 and CDR2 are MGHRA and YSYEKL. V was clipped by 3 bases and J by 4 bases; unmatched bases: 2. This CDR3 is built from 14 residues. CDR3 DNA sequence: TGCGCCAGCAGCCAGGGACTAGCGGATTACGAGCAGTACTTC. This encodes CASSQGLADYEQYF.

This clonotype is deemed medium-sized. The genes are TRBV27 and TRBJ1-2; the D is unclear. The CDR3 has 15 residues. V was shortened by 2 bases and J by 4 bases, with 14 bases between the two germline ends. CDR1 MNHEY and CDR2 SMNVEV come from the germline V gene (reference sequence). CDR3 in amino acids: CASSLDAEQFYGYTF. The CDR3 nucleotides are TGTGCCAGCAGTTTAGATGCAGAGCAGTTCTATGGCTACACCTTC.

In this sample, this clonotype is medium-sized. This chain connects TRBV28 to TRBJ2-7; D is undetermined. The V gene's germline CDR1 is MDHEN and CDR2 SYDVKM. The CDR3 length is 12 residues. V dropped 2 bases and J dropped 7 bases, with 9 bases sitting between them. Here the CDR3 DNA reads TGTGCCAGCAGTTTAATGGAAGAGGAGCAGTACTTC. It translates to CASSLMEEEQYF. The full variable domain, completed using reference TRBV28 and TRBJ2-7, is DVKVTQSSRYLVKRTGEKVFLECVQDMDHENMFWYRQDPGLGLRLIYFSYDVKMKEKGDIPEGYSVSREKKERFSLILESASTNQTSMYLCASSLMEEEQYFGPGTRLTVT.

This clonotype is medium-sized (0.01 to 0.1%) by share. The V gene is TRBV5-4, the J gene TRBJ1-2, with D unclear. CDR1 and CDR2 (germline): SGHNT, YYREEE (reference sequence). The CDR3 runs to 14 residues. The V gene lost 0 bases and the J gene lost 3 bases, with 9 bases spanning the gap. The CDR3 protein is CASSLAGEYYGYTF. CDR3 sequence (DNA): TGTGCCAGCAGCTTGGCTGGCGAGTACTATGGCTACACCTTC. Supplemented by reference TRBV5-4 and TRBJ1-2, the full variable domain reads ETGVTQSPTHLIKTRGQQVTLRCSSQSGHNTVSWYQQALGQGPQFIFQYYREEENGRGNFPPRFSGLQFPNYSSELNVNALELDDSALYLCASSLAGEYYGYTFGSGTRLTVV.